Listed here is a single TCR beta chain. The data were obtained in a study of blood T cell repertoires in COVID-19. Study background: Specimens from acute and convalescent COVID-19 originated in the United States, Italy and Spain. In each case, the material was cDNA or gDNA derived from T cells, B-cell-depleted T cells, or PBMCs.

Only in-frame clones appear in the TCRdb table, and some are missing; sequencing was by immunoSEQ multiplex PCR. The sample has under 95,000 clones; around 87% are singletons. The germline CDR1 and CDR2 sequences are LNHNV and YYDKDF (reference sequence). V shed 6 bases and J 5 bases; nucleotides not matched to a gene: 4. This CDR3 region has 13 residues. Sequencing was done on a sample of peripheral blood. The chain is built from TRBV15 and TRBJ1-5, with TRBD1 identical over 7 bases. This TCR came from a man aged 35-49 years with acute or convalescent COVID-19. CDR3 sequence: CATSRDSYQPQHF. Written as DNA, the CDR3 is TGTGCCACCAGTAGGGACAGTTATCAGCCCCAGCATTTT.